What follows is one T cell receptor (beta chain) and its context. Its antigen remains unidentified. V lost 0 bases and J 11 bases, leaving 14 bases between the germline ends. This CDR3 has 14 amino acids. CDR1 and CDR2 from the germline V gene are MNHNS and SASEGT. The sample belongs to a study of a mutant IDH1 vaccine in newly diagnosed glioma. TCRdb's table, derived via immunoSEQ multiplex PCR, lists solely in-frame clones and lacks some. Here the sample spans about 11,000 clones, 88% being singletons. The time point here: week 23, last vaccination. What each vaccine dose contained was 300 ug of mutant IDH1 20-mer peptide, accompanied by topical imiquimod.

The source is a woman in her thirties or forties with glioma. Some clones in this sample may be carry-over from other donors' samples. The V and J genes are TRBV6-1 and TRBJ1-5; D is ambiguous. Sequenced here: PBMCs, sampled from a glioma patient whose treatment included an IDH1 peptide vaccine. The CDR3 DNA sequence: TGTGCCAGCAGTGAAGCGGCAGCCCCGGAGGCCCAGCATTTT. Translated: CASSEAAAPEAQHF.